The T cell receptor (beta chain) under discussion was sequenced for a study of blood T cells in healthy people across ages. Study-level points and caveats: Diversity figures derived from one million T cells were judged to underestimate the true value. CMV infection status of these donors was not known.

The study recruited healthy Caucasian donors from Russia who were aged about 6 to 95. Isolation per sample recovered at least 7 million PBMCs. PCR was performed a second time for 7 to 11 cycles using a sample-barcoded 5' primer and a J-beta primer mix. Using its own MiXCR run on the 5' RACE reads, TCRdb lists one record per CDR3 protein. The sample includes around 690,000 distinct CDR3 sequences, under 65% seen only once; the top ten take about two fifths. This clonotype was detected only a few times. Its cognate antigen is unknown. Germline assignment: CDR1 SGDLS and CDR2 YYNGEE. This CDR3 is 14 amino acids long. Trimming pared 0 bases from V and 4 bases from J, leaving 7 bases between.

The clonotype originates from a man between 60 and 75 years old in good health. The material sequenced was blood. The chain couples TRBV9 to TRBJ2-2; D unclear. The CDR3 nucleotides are TGTGCCAGCAGCGTAGAGGCATCCACCGGGGAGCTGTTTTTT. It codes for CASSVEASTGELFF.